Shown below are 8 T cell receptor beta chains from a single sample sequenced in a study of T cells after yellow fever vaccination. TCRdb re-derived calls from the 5' RACE reads in MiXCR, one entry per CDR3 protein. The sample includes fewer than 350,000 distinct CDR3 sequences, around 3.6% seen only once; the top ten take 20% to 30%. The material was PBMCs, obtained on the day of the yellow fever booster vaccination. These TCRs come from a man aged 18 to 30 who received the YFV17D yellow fever vaccine.

The chain uses TRBV7-6 and TRBJ2-1; D gene ambiguous. Per germline, CDR1 SGHVS and CDR2 FNYEAQ. V lost 3 bases to trimming and J lost 7 bases, with 10 bases between them. This CDR3 region has 13 residues. The CDR3 loop is CASSFKVLNEQFF. CDR3 DNA: TGTGCCAGCAGCTTTAAGGTCCTTAATGAGCAGTTCTTC.

This clonotype was detected many times. The CDR3: CASSAGYGYTF. CDR3 sequence (DNA): TGTGCCAGCAGTGCGGGATATGGCTACACCTTC. This rearrangement joins TRBV28 to TRBJ1-2, with unresolved D. This CDR3 has 11 amino acids. Trimming took off 5 bases at V and 5 bases at J, with 6 bases between the two ends. The germline CDR1 and CDR2 sequences are MDHEN and SYDVKM.

The V and J genes are TRBV6-2 or TRBV6-3 and TRBJ2-1; D not certain. The CDR3 has 17 residues. CDR1 is MNHEY, CDR2 SVGEGT, per germline. V gave up 1 base and J gave up 0 bases, with 13 bases separating them. The CDR3, as DNA: TGTGCCAGCAGTTACTTTGACCCCAAGATCTCCTACAATGAGCAGTTCTTC. As protein: CASSYFDPKISYNEQFF.

The CDR3 sequence is CASSLRVGLYGYTF. As DNA, the CDR3 is TGTGCCAGCAGCTTACGGGTGGGACTTTATGGCTACACCTTC. V gene TRBV7-2 combines with J gene TRBJ1-2; tentative D call: TRBD1 (5 bases). Germline loops: CDR1 SGHTA, CDR2 FQGNSA. V lost 2 bases and J 5 bases, leaving 12 bases between the germline ends. This CDR3 has 14 amino acids.

At least ten counts were recorded for this clonotype. The V call is TRBV15, the J call TRBJ2-7; possible D gene TRBD1, 5 bases. Trimming left V 0 bases short and J 1 base short, with 10 bases between. CDR3 length equals 15 residues. CDR1 LNHNV and CDR2 YYDKDF come from the germline V gene (reference sequence). CDR3 loop: CATSRDRVGSYEQYV. In DNA form, the CDR3 reads TGTGCCACCAGCAGAGACAGGGTGGGGTCCTACGAGCAGTACGTC.

This clonotype was seen more than once but under ten times. Written as DNA, the CDR3 is TGTGCCAGCAGCTTAGGATCCGGGGATTATGGCTACACCTTC. Its translation is CASSLGSGDYGYTF. The V gene is TRBV7-2, the J gene TRBJ1-2; D gene uncertain. V dropped 1 base and J dropped 5 bases, with 11 bases sitting between them. CDR1 is SGHTA and CDR2 is FQGNSA in the germline V gene. CDR3 length: 14 residues.

The genes are TRBV5-4 and TRBJ2-1; TRBD1 matches 8 bases. The germline V gene encodes CDR1 SGHNT and CDR2 YYREEE (reference sequence). The V gene end was trimmed by 9 bases and the J gene end by 4 bases; junction bases not matched to a gene: 6. The CDR3 covers 13 residues. Here the CDR3 DNA reads TGTGCCACCTTTGGACAGGGTTACAATGAGCAGTTCTTC. This gives the protein CATFGQGYNEQFF.

This clonotype came up many times. J is TRBJ2-1 and V is TRBV20-1, with 12 bases identical to TRBD2. Germline V CDR1 and CDR2: DFQATT, SNEGSKA (reference sequence). The trim removed 0 bases at V and 15 bases at J, leaving 9 bases unmatched. The CDR3 covers 14 residues. The CDR3 DNA is TGCAGTGCTAGAGATGGGCTAGCGGGGGGGCCTGGGTTCTTC. The encoded protein is CSARDGLAGGPGFF.